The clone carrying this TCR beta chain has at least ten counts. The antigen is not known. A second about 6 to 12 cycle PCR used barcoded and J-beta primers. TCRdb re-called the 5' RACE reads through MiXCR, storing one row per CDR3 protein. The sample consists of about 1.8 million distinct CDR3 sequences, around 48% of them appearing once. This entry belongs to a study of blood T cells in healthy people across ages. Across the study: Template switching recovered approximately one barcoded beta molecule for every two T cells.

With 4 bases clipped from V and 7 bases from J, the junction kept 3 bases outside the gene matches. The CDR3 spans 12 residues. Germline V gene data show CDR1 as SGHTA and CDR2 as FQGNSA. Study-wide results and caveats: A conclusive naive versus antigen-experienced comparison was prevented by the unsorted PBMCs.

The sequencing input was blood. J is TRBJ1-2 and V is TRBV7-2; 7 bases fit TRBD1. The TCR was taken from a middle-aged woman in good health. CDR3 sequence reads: CASSSTGSGYTF. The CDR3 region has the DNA TGTGCCAGCAGCTCGACAGGGAGTGGCTACACCTTC.